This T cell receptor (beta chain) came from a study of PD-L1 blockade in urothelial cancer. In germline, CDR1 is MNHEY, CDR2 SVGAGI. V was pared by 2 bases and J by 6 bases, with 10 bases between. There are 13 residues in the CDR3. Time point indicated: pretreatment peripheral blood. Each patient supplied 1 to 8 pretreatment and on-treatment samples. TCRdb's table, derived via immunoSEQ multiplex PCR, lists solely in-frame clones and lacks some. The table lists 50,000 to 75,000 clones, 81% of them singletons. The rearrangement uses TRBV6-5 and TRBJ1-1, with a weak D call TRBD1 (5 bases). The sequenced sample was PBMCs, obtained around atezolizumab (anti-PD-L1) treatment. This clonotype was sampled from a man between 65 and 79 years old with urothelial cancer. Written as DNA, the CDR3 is TGTGCCAGCAGTTACCTTCAGGGCGCTGAAGCTTTCTTT. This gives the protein CASSYLQGAEAFF.